This T cell receptor (beta chain) emerged from a study of monozygotic twins with inflammatory bowel disease. Study results and limitations: IBD patients carried less diverse TCRbeta repertoires (inverse Simpson) than healthy co-twins. The authors note that differing immunosuppressive treatments may have added variability to patient repertoires.

On this clonotype itself: Its antigen is still unknown.

During cDNA synthesis, UMIs that each contained a 6-nucleotide sample barcode were added by means of template switching. Reanalyzing the 5' RACE reads, TCRdb keeps one entry per CDR3 protein, without DNA. This table holds roughly 160,000 distinct CDR3 sequences. CDR3 length equals 14 residues. Per germline, CDR1 SGHRS and CDR2 YFSETQ. This sequence was found in a human donor with ulcerative colitis or Crohn's disease, or a healthy co-twin of an affected twin (not recorded which). The chain is built from TRBV5-1 and TRBJ2-5; TCRdb gives TRBD2 as the D gene, but with no DNA this cannot be confirmed. Sequencing used blood. The CDR3 loop reads CASSSSGGGETQYF.